This entry lists 32 T cell receptor beta chains sequenced from one sample in a study of cytomegalovirus exposure and HLA in healthy donors. The primer mix had 60 Vbeta and 13 Jbeta primers. Libraries were prepared by immunoSEQ multiplex PCR; TCRdb keeps only in-frame clonotypes and omits some of them. The sample lists some 120,000 clones, about 78% occurring once. What was sequenced was PBMCs. These receptor sequences come from a woman aged 40-49 years in good health and CMV-seropositive.

V is TRBV27 and J is TRBJ2-5; tentatively, D is TRBD1 (5 bases). The DNA end is a closer match to TRBJ2-7, so the J assignment may be wrong. Germline CDR1 MNHEY, CDR2 SMNVEV (reference sequence). The CDR3 totals 13 residues. The CDR3 nucleotides are TGTGCCAGCAGTTTACCAGGGTCCTACGAGCAGTACTTC. Protein product: CASSLPGSYEQYF.

The genes are TRBV2 and TRBJ1-3, with TRBD1 as a possible D gene (5 bases). The CDR3 spans 15 residues. CDR1 and CDR2 (germline): SNHLY, FYNNEI. Trimming took off 3 bases at V and 0 bases at J, with 9 bases between the two ends. CDR3 in DNA: TGTGCCAGCAGTGATGACAGTCTCTCTGGAAACACCATATATTTT. It yields the protein CASSDDSLSGNTIYF.

The chain employs TRBV9 and TRBJ2-7, with D maybe TRBD2 (7 bases). V was pared by 2 bases and J by 4 bases, with 10 bases between. The CDR3 runs 13 residues. Germline V CDR1 and CDR2: SGDLS, YYNGEE. The CDR3 here is CASSVKGGYEQYF. CDR3 nucleotides: TGTGCCAGCAGCGTGAAGGGGGGGTACGAGCAGTACTTC.

The table lists this clone with a few counts. This rearrangement joins TRBV7-8 to TRBJ1-1, with D perhaps TRBD1 (5 bases). This CDR3 is 15 amino acids long. Trimming took 1 base from V and 3 from J, leaving 12 bases between them. Germline loops: CDR1 SGHVS, CDR2 FQNEAQ. CDR3 sequence (DNA): TGTGCCAGCAGCTTAGGCGGAGGGGAGTACACTGAAGCTTTCTTT. Residues: CASSLGGGEYTEAFF.

The V call is TRBV27, the J call TRBJ1-3, with unresolved D. Germline assignment: CDR1 MNHEY and CDR2 SMNVEV (reference sequence). The ends were cut back, 8 bases at V and 0 bases at J, with 11 bases in the middle. CDR3 length: 14 amino acids. This CDR3 is CASRRLNSGNTIYF. DNA for the CDR3: TGTGCCAGCCGAAGACTGAACTCTGGAAACACCATATATTTT.

The J gene is TRBJ2-7, the V gene TRBV7-3; 7 bases agree with TRBD2. The germline gives CDR1 SGHTA, CDR2 FQGTGA. Unmatched junction bases numbered 3, after V lost 4 bases and J lost 0 bases. The CDR3 loop spans 14 amino acids. CDR3 DNA sequence: TGTGCCAGCAGCTCTTTAGCGGGCTCCTACGAGCAGTACTTC. Translated, it gives CASSSLAGSYEQYF.

The V call is TRBV2, the J call TRBJ2-6, with D possibly TRBD2 on 5 matching bases. The germline V gene encodes CDR1 SNHLY and CDR2 FYNNEI. V was cut by 7 bases and J by 0 bases, with 7 bases left in between. The CDR3 covers 14 residues. CDR3 in DNA: TGTGCCAGCACGGGGTACTCTGGGGCCAACGTCCTGACTTTC. Translation gives CASTGYSGANVLTF.

This chain links TRBV6-5 with TRBJ2-7; D perhaps matches TRBD1 (6 bases). V shed 2 bases and J shed 4 bases, with 15 bases lying between them. Per germline, CDR1 MNHEY and CDR2 SVGAGI. This CDR3 is 15 amino acids long. CDR3 loop: CASSYTRDRFYEQYF. CDR3 in DNA: TGTGCCAGCAGTTACACCCGAGACAGGTTTTACGAGCAGTACTTC.

In this sample, this clone turned up a few times. V and J are TRBV7-3 and TRBJ2-1; 7 bases agree with TRBD1. Germline CDR1 SGHTA, CDR2 FQGTGA. Trimming at V came to 8 bases and at J to 7 bases, leaving 11 bases not matched to a gene. This CDR3 region has 14 residues. The CDR3 DNA reads TGTGCCAGCTCCGGACAGGCTGGTAGGAATGAGCAGTTCTTC. This translates into CASSGQAGRNEQFF.

This chain joins TRBV2 and TRBJ2-7; the match to TRBD2 covers 8 bases. With 3 bases clipped from V and 6 bases from J, the junction kept 7 bases outside the gene matches. Germline V gives CDR1 SNHLY, CDR2 FYNNEI. CDR3 length: 14 residues. CDR3 residues: CASSDGRGVLEQYF. CDR3 nucleotides: TGTGCCAGCAGTGACGGGCGGGGGGTTCTCGAGCAGTACTTC.

This rearrangement joins TRBV2 to TRBJ2-3; 7 nucleotides align to TRBD2. Germline V CDR1 and CDR2: SNHLY, FYNNEI. V lost 4 bases to trimming and J lost 2 bases; unmatched junction nucleotides: 3. This CDR3 has 14 amino acids. Here the CDR3 DNA reads TGTGCCAGCAGTGGGGGGGGACCCACAGATACGCAGTATTTT. It is translated as CASSGGGPTDTQYF.

This clone has a handful of counts. The rearrangement joins TRBV7-7 to TRBJ2-7, with D tentatively TRBD1 (6 bases). There are 16 residues in the CDR3. Trimming stripped 0 bases from V and 2 bases from J, with 14 bases between. CDR1 SSHAT and CDR2 FNYEAQ come from the germline V gene (reference sequence). The CDR3 loop is CASSLAAADRTYEQYF. For the CDR3, the DNA is TGTGCCAGCAGCTTAGCGGCCGCGGACAGAACCTACGAGCAGTACTTC.

This clone has just a few counts. This chain links TRBV27 with TRBJ2-1, with no clear D. Germline values: CDR1 MNHEY, CDR2 SMNVEV (reference sequence). Trimming stripped 4 bases from V and 4 bases from J, with 5 bases between. CDR3 length equals 12 residues. The chain's CDR3 is CASSSIYNEQFF. CDR3 coding DNA: TGTGCCAGCAGTTCTATATACAATGAGCAGTTCTTC.

The chain joins TRBV6-6 to TRBJ2-3; the D gene is possibly TRBD1 (6 bases). V lost 3 bases and J 1 base, leaving 8 bases between the germline ends. CDR1 MNHNY and CDR2 SVGAGI come from the germline V gene (reference sequence). The CDR3 is 14 amino acids. CDR3 sequence: CASSYEGGTDTQYF. In nucleotides, the CDR3 is TGTGCCAGCAGTTATGAGGGGGGCACAGATACGCAGTATTTT.

The chain employs TRBV6-5 and TRBJ2-5; 11 bases fit TRBD2. The V and J ends lost 7 bases and 4 bases, in that order; junction bases with no gene match: 8. The CDR3 covers 15 residues. From germline, CDR1 is MNHEY and CDR2 SVGAGI. The CDR3: CASTTFGLAGETQYF. In DNA, the CDR3 is TGTGCCAGCACCACTTTCGGACTAGCGGGAGAGACCCAGTACTTC.

This clone was seen once. The rearrangement links TRBV11-1 to TRBJ2-1; D may be TRBD1 (5 bases). The CDR3 runs to 13 residues. In germline, CDR1 is SGHAT, CDR2 FQDESV (reference sequence). Deletions cut 4 bases from V and 8 bases from J, with 12 bases between. The CDR3 bases are TGTGCCAGCAGCTCGACAATGGGGCATGAGCAGTTCTTC. Its translation: CASSSTMGHEQFF. The whole variable domain, remainder taken from reference TRBV11-1 and TRBJ2-1, is EAEVAQSPRYKITEKSQAVAFWCDPISGHATLYWYRQILGQGPELLVQFQDESVVDDSQLPKDRFSAERLKGVDSTLKIQPAELGDSAMYLCASSSTMGHEQFFGPGTRLTVL.

The chain couples TRBV4-3 to TRBJ1-2; D might be TRBD1 (5 bases). Germline V gene lookup returns CDR1 LGHNA and CDR2 YSLEER. The length of the CDR3 is 15 residues. V was pared by 2 bases and J by 0 bases, with 10 bases between. CDR3 residues: CASSQTTVANYGYTF. In DNA form, the CDR3 reads TGCGCCAGCAGCCAAACGACAGTAGCTAACTATGGCTACACCTTC.

The gene calls are TRBV6-4 and TRBJ1-2, with TRBD1 matching over 8 bases. Germline V lookup: CDR1 MRHNA, CDR2 SNTAGT. V shed 3 bases and J 14 bases; nucleotides not matched to a gene: 17. This CDR3 is built from 15 residues. CDR3 loop: CASSEQPDRGPPFTF. DNA of the CDR3: TGTGCCAGCAGTGAACAACCTGACAGGGGACCCCCATTTACCTTC.

The rearrangement joins TRBV2 to TRBJ2-7; D is unresolved. Germline V gene data show CDR1 as SNHLY and CDR2 as FYNNEI. This CDR3 comprises 16 residues. V was cut by 1 base and J by 3 bases, with 16 bases left in between. The CDR3 DNA is TGTGCCAGCAGTGAAGGGCAGCCCTTCCTAGGCTACGAGCAGTACTTC. Its protein is CASSEGQPFLGYEQYF.

The rearrangement links TRBV4-1 to TRBJ1-1; D not certain. Germline CDR1 reads MGHRA; CDR2 reads YSYEKL. Trimming removed 1 base from V and 1 base from J, with 7 bases in between. This CDR3 spans 14 amino acids. This chain's CDR3 is CASSQVAANTEAFF. The CDR3 DNA reads as TGCGCCAGCAGCCAAGTCGCGGCGAACACTGAAGCTTTCTTT.

CDR3 region: CSVASLYQETQYF. In DNA, the CDR3 is TGCAGCGTGGCCTCGTTGTACCAAGAGACCCAGTACTTC. The gene calls are TRBV29-1 and TRBJ2-5; D uncertain. Germline lookup yields CDR1 SQVTM and CDR2 ANQGSEA. V lost 6 bases and J 0 bases, leaving 11 bases between the germline ends. This CDR3 contains 13 residues. Full variable domain (missing parts from reference TRBV29-1 and TRBJ2-5): SAVISQKPSRDICQRGTSLTIQCQVDSQVTMMFWYRQQPGQSLTLIATANQGSEATYESGFVIDKFPISRPNLTFSTLTVSNMSPEDSSIYLCSVASLYQETQYFGPGTRLLVL.

This clone has only a few counts. The V and J genes are TRBV18 and TRBJ2-1; D possibly corresponds to TRBD1 (5 bases). This CDR3 is 15 amino acids long. The V gene's germline CDR1 is KGHSH and CDR2 LQKENI. The ends were cut back, 5 bases at V and 5 bases at J, with 16 bases in the middle. DNA of the CDR3: TGTGCCAGCTCATTACAGGACCGGGCGAACAATGAGCAGTTCTTC. Translation gives CASSLQDRANNEQFF.

This chain joins TRBV29-1 and TRBJ1-1; D unresolved. V gave up 3 bases and J gave up 3 bases, with 14 bases separating them. The germline CDR1 and CDR2 sequences are SQVTM and ANQGSEA. The CDR3 has 14 amino acids. As DNA, the CDR3 is TGCAGCGTTGACCCCCAAGAGTGGTACACTGAAGCTTTCTTT. Translating gives CSVDPQEWYTEAFF. The full variable domain, with the rest looked up from reference TRBV29-1 and TRBJ1-1, is SAVISQKPSRDICQRGTSLTIQCQVDSQVTMMFWYRQQPGQSLTLIATANQGSEATYESGFVIDKFPISRPNLTFSTLTVSNMSPEDSSIYLCSVDPQEWYTEAFFGQGTRLTVV.

Concerning this clone: The same CDR3 arises from other DNA sequences in this sample as well. The rearrangement links TRBV9 to TRBJ1-2; maybe TRBD1 (5 bases). Trimming stripped 2 bases from V and 2 bases from J, with 7 bases between. The CDR3 has 13 residues. Germline CDR1 SGDLS, CDR2 YYNGEE. The CDR3 sequence is CASSVDTNYGYTF. The CDR3, as DNA: TGTGCCAGCAGCGTGGACACGAACTATGGCTACACCTTC.

The chain combines TRBV10-2 with TRBJ1-2; D remains ambiguous. Trimming pared 0 bases from V and 3 bases from J, leaving 11 bases between. The germline V gene encodes CDR1 WSHSY and CDR2 SAAADI. There are 15 residues in the CDR3. CDR3 DNA: TGCGCCAGCAGTGAGTCGAGTGCAGCGTACTATGGCTACACCTTC. Translating gives CASSESSAAYYGYTF.

The gene calls are TRBV5-1 and TRBJ1-1, with D perhaps matching TRBD1 (6 bases). Trimming stripped 4 bases from V and 0 bases from J, with 13 bases between. CDR1 is SGHRS, CDR2 YFSETQ, per germline. The CDR3 sequence is 15 residues long. The CDR3 sequence: CASSAEWTVNTEAFF. CDR3 DNA: TGCGCCAGCAGCGCCGAATGGACAGTGAACACTGAAGCTTTCTTT. The full variable domain, rest sourced from reference TRBV5-1 and TRBJ1-1, is KAGVTQTPRYLIKTRGQQVTLSCSPISGHRSVSWYQQTPGQGLQFLFEYFSETQRNKGNFPGRFSGRQFSNSRSEMNVSTLELGDSALYLCASSAEWTVNTEAFFGQGTRLTVV.

This clone was seen a few times. The rearrangement uses TRBV6-5 and TRBJ1-2, with 7 bases that match TRBD1. The junction had 12 bases not matched to a gene; V was cut back by 6 bases and J by 8 bases. CDR3 size: 14 residues. Germline V gives CDR1 MNHEY, CDR2 SVGAGI. CDR3 region: CASRPLQGQEGYTF. The CDR3 region has the DNA TGTGCCAGCAGGCCCTTACAGGGGCAGGAGGGCTACACCTTC.

Points on this clone: The limits of the CDR3 on the DNA are not certain, so only TCRdb's listed CDR3 is given. Within the sample, other DNA sequences also encode this same CDR3. The chain employs TRBV5-1 and TRBJ2-1; TRBD2, the table's D call, was not compared with the DNA. The CDR3 is 16 residues long, counting both termini. CDR1 SGHRS and CDR2 YFSETQ come from the germline V gene. The CDR3 loop reads CASSLMVAGGSHEQFF.

This clone has just a few counts. This sequence joins TRBV6-5 and TRBJ2-5; 9 positions agree with TRBD2. V lost 8 bases, J lost 5 bases, and 12 bases stayed unmatched. Germline CDR1 MNHEY, CDR2 SVGAGI. CDR3 length equals 15 residues. In DNA, the CDR3 is TGTGCCAGCCAAGCTAGAGCGGGGGGTTGGGAGACCCAGTACTTC. Translation gives CASQARAGGWETQYF.

This clone has only a few counts. The chain is built from TRBV6-4 and TRBJ2-1, with a tentative D call TRBD2 (6 bases). V lost 4 bases, J lost 4 bases, and 17 bases lay in between. The V gene's germline CDR1 is MRHNA and CDR2 SNTAGT. The CDR3 loop spans 16 amino acids. CDR3 amino acids: CASSASGASGYNEQFF. As DNA, the CDR3 is TGTGCCAGCAGTGCCTCCGGGGCCAGCGGGTACAATGAGCAGTTCTTC.

J is TRBJ1-2 and V is TRBV6-5, with a possible D match to TRBD1 (5 bases). The CDR3 runs to 15 residues. The V gene's germline CDR1 is MNHEY and CDR2 SVGAGI. Between the trimmed V and J ends, which lost 5 bases and 4 bases, there was a span of 17 bases. The CDR3 region has the DNA TGTGCCAGCAGTACGAGGCCCGGGGGTTCCTATGGCTACACCTTC. Protein sequence: CASSTRPGGSYGYTF.

The chain couples TRBV7-9 to TRBJ2-5, with TRBD2 matching 14 bases. J was trimmed by 2 bases and V by 5 bases; bases with no gene match: 1. Germline V gives CDR1 SEHNR, CDR2 FQNEAQ (reference sequence). The CDR3 has 15 residues. CDR3 loop: CASSRTSGGQETQYF. The CDR3 DNA follows: TGTGCCAGCAGCAGGACTAGCGGGGGGCAAGAGACCCAGTACTTC.